Listed below are T cell receptor beta chains from one sample, sequenced in a study of beta chain features in type 1 diabetes. The protocol was immunoSEQ multiplex PCR, while the TCRdb copy is restricted to in-frame clones and leaves out a portion. In the table there are about 280,000 clones, around 16% of which are singletons. Specimen: naive CD4+ T cells from blood. The receptors stem from a man aged 18 to 30 with type 1 diabetes. Each CDR3 is given with its conserved first and last residue. Clone size, where shown, is once, few, many, or a class for clones that have expanded.

few,TRBV5-1,TRBJ2-1,CASSPAQGYNEQFF
.,TRBV27,TRBJ2-3,CASSDRGMDTQYF
.,TRBV28,TRBJ2-1,CASRDGGGEGEQFF
few,TRBV7-2,TRBJ2-1,CASSPGQGYNEQFF
.,TRBV15,TRBJ1-1,CATSRDTDTEAFF
few,TRBV14,TRBJ2-1,CASSQPGQGYNEQFF
few,TRBV30,TRBJ2-1,CAWVAGGFNEQFF
few,TRBV10-3,TRBJ2-6,CAISDSNVLTF
few,TRBV13,TRBJ2-3,CASTIAASDTQYF
.,TRBV5-1,TRBJ1-1,CASSPGTGGARVNTEAFF
.,TRBV19,TRBJ1-2,CASSIWTGGLYGYTF
.,TRBV7-9,TRBJ2-1,CASSKTRGPYNEQFF
.,TRBV7-2,TRBJ2-1,CASSLVGQGDEQFF
few,TRBV30,TRBJ2-6,CAWSVASAGANVLTF
.,TRBV30,TRBJ2-1,CAWSIGSGGYNEQFF
.,TRBV19,TRBJ2-6,CASTDGGVPDSGANVLTF
few,TRBV5-4,TRBJ2-5,CASSVRDYHPETQYF
few,TRBV5-1,TRBJ1-1,CASSRPGGTEAFF
few,TRBV7-9,TRBJ2-1,CASSGLAGHNEQFF
few,TRBV30,TRBJ2-2,CACGTRNTGELFF
.,TRBV18,TRBJ2-6,CASSPVNGANVLTF
.,TRBV7-6,TRBJ1-4,CASSPAQGPEKLFF
few,TRBV6-6,TRBJ2-5,CASRPAGGETQYF
few,TRBV7-2,TRBJ1-5,CASSLGQNNQPQHF
few,TRBV7-2,TRBJ2-4,CASSLWGLGQGNIQYF
few,TRBV7-2,TRBJ1-1,CASSPRTGSTLEAFF
.,TRBV6-6,TRBJ1-3,CASSYMSSGNTIYF